This T cell receptor (beta chain) was identified in a study of regulatory T cells in long-lasting Graves disease. Assembly of TCR beta libraries relied on iRepertoire HTBI primers together with Arm-PCR of CDR3 regions. One entry per CDR3 protein results from TCRdb running MiXCR on the multiplex PCR reads. The table records roughly 560,000 distinct CDR3 sequences, roughly a sixth of them present only once. There are many counts of this clonotype. This sample's time point: newly diagnosed GD, antithyroid drugs for less than 3 months. TCR sequences were obtained from RNA taken from PBMCs. CDR1 is LGHDT, CDR2 YNNKEL, per germline (reference sequence). The length of the CDR3 is 13 residues. V dropped 2 bases and J dropped 5 bases, with 7 bases sitting between them. These data are also associated with another study on T cells in Graves' hyperthyroidism and ophthalmopathy.

Sequencing used peripheral blood mononuclear cells (PBMCs), obtained at new diagnosis, from a patient treated with antithyroid drugs. The chain uses TRBV3-1 and TRBJ2-1, with no clear D. The receptor was derived from a woman in her forties or fifties with Graves disease. The CDR3 region has the DNA TGTGCCAGCAGCCAATTCAGCGACAATGAGCAGTTCTTC. Translating gives CASSQFSDNEQFF.